The text below deals with one T cell receptor (beta chain). The entry originates in a study of shared clonotypes between healthy human individuals. Study background: Plates per donor: three CD4 naive, three CD4 memory, two CD8 naive, one CD8 memory.

Using immunoSEQ multiplex PCR, the repertoire was profiled, and TCRdb retains in-frame clones only, with some absent. Here the sample spans over a million clones, approximately 96% being singletons. Sequences were obtained from naive CD4+ T cells sorted from blood. Subset noted: CD45RA+ positively selected. The sequence came from a man aged 25 to 40 in good health.

CDR3 in DNA: TGTGCCAGCAGCACCGGGACTAGCGGGATAGAGACCCAGTACTTC. This gives the protein CASSTGTSGIETQYF. The chain combines TRBV7-2 with TRBJ2-5; 13 bases line up with TRBD2. CDR3 length equals 15 residues. Trimming cost V 5 bases and J 4 bases; bases outside gene matches: 4. Germline V lookup: CDR1 SGHTA, CDR2 FQGNSA.